This is a list of T cell receptor beta chains from one sample in a study of blood T cell repertoires in COVID-19. Clones were sequenced by immunoSEQ multiplex PCR, and TCRdb holds only the in-frame ones, with some missing. This sample has more than 90,000 clones; about 85% occur once, and the top ten carry approximately 1.5%. What was sequenced was peripheral blood. These receptors were collected from a man aged 35-49 years with acute or convalescent COVID-19. Both conserved end residues are part of each CDR3. D genes are given only for firm matches. Clone size is not always given. Where it is, it says once, few, many or a class for expanded clones.

J gene,V gene,D gene,clone size,CDR3 protein,CDR3 DNA
TRBJ2-7,TRBV30,TRBD1,-,CALNDRAGYEQYF,TGTGCCTTGAATGACAGGGCGGGCTACGAGCAGTACTTC
TRBJ2-2,TRBV27,TRBD2,-,CASSPTGTSGGSTGELFF,TGTGCCAGCAGTCCCACCGGGACTAGCGGAGGGAGTACCGGGGAGCTGTTTTTT
TRBJ2-5,TRBV5-4,-,-,CASSTQGTTETQYF,TGTGCCAGCAGCACCCAGGGTACTACAGAGACCCAGTACTTC
TRBJ1-3,TRBV7-2,-,-,CASSFWGQGNTIYF,TGTGCCAGCAGCTTTTGGGGGCAGGGAAACACCATATATTTT
TRBJ2-7,TRBV10-2,TRBD1,-,CASGQGPPYEQYF,TGCGCCAGTGGACAGGGCCCTCCCTACGAGCAGTACTTC
TRBJ2-7,TRBV19,-,-,CASSIEGRLGEQYF,TGTGCCAGTAGTATTGAAGGCAGACTTGGCGAGCAGTACTTC
TRBJ2-3,TRBV11-2,-,-,CASSLDRGGSREADTQYF,TGTGCCAGCAGCTTAGATAGAGGAGGGAGCAGGGAGGCAGATACGCAGTATTTT
TRBJ2-4,TRBV4-2,TRBD1,-,CASSQGTGLAKNIQYF,TGTGCCAGCAGCCAAGGGACAGGCCTAGCCAAAAACATTCAGTACTTC
TRBJ2-7,TRBV7-9,TRBD2,-,CASSLIGRAINEQYF,TGTGCCAGCAGCTTAATTGGGAGGGCTATCAACGAGCAGTACTTC
TRBJ1-2,TRBV7-9,-,-,CASSLDRVYGYTF,TGTGCCAGCAGCTTAGACAGGGTCTATGGCTACACCTTC
TRBJ2-5,TRBV5-1,-,-,CASSLGQKETQYF,TGCGCCAGCAGCTTGGGGCAGAAAGAGACCCAGTACTTC
TRBJ2-1,TRBV4-3,-,-,CASSQESYYNEQFF,TGCGCCAGCAGCCAGGAGTCGTACTACAATGAGCAGTTCTTC
TRBJ1-5,TRBV28,-,-,CASSQGLQPQHF,TGTGCCAGCAGTCAGGGGCTTCAGCCCCAGCATTTT
TRBJ2-1,TRBV7-9,TRBD2,-,CASSGLAGGTYNEQFF,TGTGCCAGCAGCGGACTAGCGGGGGGGACCTACAATGAGCAGTTCTTC
TRBJ2-3,TRBV30,-,-,CAWSVGAGEADTQYF,TGTGCCTGGAGTGTAGGGGCAGGGGAAGCAGATACGCAGTATTTT
TRBJ2-1,TRBV18,TRBD2,-,CASLRTSVNNEQFF,TGTGCCAGCTTGCGGACTAGCGTTAACAATGAGCAGTTCTTC
TRBJ2-7,TRBV29-1,-,-,CSVETGVEQYF,TGCAGCGTTGAAACGGGGGTCGAGCAGTACTTC
TRBJ1-5,TRBV7-2,-,-,CASSLVRQGYQPQHF,TGTGCCAGCAGCTTAGTTCGTCAGGGTTATCAGCCCCAGCATTTT
TRBJ2-7,TRBV24-1,TRBD2,-,CATSESPGTSGDYEQYF,TGTGCCACCAGTGAATCCCCCGGGACTAGCGGGGACTACGAGCAGTACTTC
TRBJ1-4,TRBV3-1/TRBV3-2,-,-,CASSQVAWGTNEKLFF,TGTGCCAGCAGCCAGGTAGCCTGGGGCACTAATGAAAAACTGTTTTTT
TRBJ2-5,TRBV2,-,-,CASSEVGAGLQETQYF,TGTGCCAGCAGTGAAGTTGGTGCGGGACTCCAAGAGACCCAGTACTTC
TRBJ2-1,TRBV5-1,TRBD2,-,CASSSAASGRYEQFF,TGCGCCAGCAGCTCGGCGGCTAGCGGGAGGTATGAGCAGTTCTTC
TRBJ2-7,TRBV11-3,-,-,CASSHFQGDEQYF,TGTGCCAGCAGCCACTTCCAGGGTGACGAGCAGTACTTC
TRBJ1-6,TRBV9,-,-,CASSDNVRQRNSPLHF,TGTGCCAGCAGCGACAATGTGCGACAGCGAAATTCACCCCTCCACTTT
TRBJ2-1,TRBV29-1,-,-,CSVADTFYNEQFF,TGCAGCGTGGCGGACACCTTCTACAATGAGCAGTTCTTC
TRBJ2-7,TRBV5-1,-,-,CASSLVRDEQYF,TGCGCCAGCAGCTTGGTCCGGGACGAGCAGTACTTC
TRBJ2-7,TRBV6-1,-,-,CASSETGGDEQYF,TGTGCCAGCAGTGAAACTGGAGGGGACGAGCAGTACTTC
TRBJ1-3,TRBV6-6,TRBD1,-,CASNPRDRGGNTIYF,TGTGCCAGCAACCCCCGGGACAGAGGAGGAAACACCATATATTTT
TRBJ2-7,TRBV5-5,TRBD1,-,CASSSRQGNEQYF,TGTGCCAGCAGCTCTCGACAGGGAAACGAGCAGTACTTC
TRBJ2-7,TRBV19,-,-,CASSIVAGLSYEQYF,TGTGCCAGTAGTATTGTGGCAGGACTCTCCTACGAGCAGTACTTC
TRBJ1-5,TRBV6-2/TRBV6-3,TRBD1,many,CASSPLPYSADRADQPQHF,TGTGCCAGCAGCCCTCTTCCTTACTCCGCCGACAGGGCCGATCAGCCCCAGCATTTT
TRBJ2-1,TRBV30,-,-,CAWSRQTNEQFF,TGTGCCTGGAGTAGACAGACCAATGAGCAGTTCTTC
TRBJ1-3,TRBV19,-,-,CASSIGGSSGNTIYF,TGTGCCAGTAGTATTGGTGGTAGCTCTGGAAACACCATATATTTT
TRBJ2-1,TRBV9,TRBD2,-,CASSPRQSGVYNEQFF,TGTGCCAGCAGCCCCCGGCAAAGCGGGGTATACAATGAGCAGTTCTTC
TRBJ2-2,TRBV6-5,-,-,CASSLDSSNTGELFF,TGTGCCAGCAGTCTCGACAGCAGTAACACCGGGGAGCTGTTTTTT
TRBJ2-5,TRBV5-8,TRBD2,few,CASRGEGRGETQYF,TGTGCCAGCCGCGGGGAGGGTCGAGGGGAGACCCAGTACTTC